This T cell receptor (beta chain) was observed in a study of T cells in Graves' hyperthyroidism and ophthalmopathy (dated by TCRdb to between 2018 and 2020). At the level of the whole study: Peripheral blood was sampled at the time of initial diagnosis, prior to any treatment. To identify TCR V-J signatures that set the groups apart, the researchers used a discovery cohort of 100 patients, made up of around 42 with Graves' ophthalmopathy and approximately 57 with stable Graves' hyperthyroidism. Following sampling, methimazole starting at 30 mg daily was given to hyperthyroidism patients, and high-dose intravenous methylprednisolone was given to ophthalmopathy patients. The approximately 97 discovery patients were randomly divided into training and test sets at a 7:3 ratio. The study also compared thyroid tissue and blood T-cell repertoires from several Graves' hyperthyroidism patients. TCR Vbeta CDR3 sequencing of roughly 140 peripheral blood samples (under 45 ophthalmopathy, roughly 72 hyperthyroidism and roughly 17 progressor patients) is reported in the paper. Whether ophthalmopathy could be predicted prospectively was tested in an independent validation cohort made up of under 20 hyperthyroidism patients plus 17 patients who later progressed to ophthalmopathy.

For CDR1 and CDR2, the germline V gene lists SNHLY and FYNNEI. From cysteine to phenylalanine, the CDR3 is 15 amino acids long. Only the CDR3 DNA is retained, 45 bases long and in frame from the first base. V is cut by 1 base and J by 0 bases, and the space between the germline ends is 7 bases. The TCR beta CDR3 regions were amplified from the RNA transcripts. The TCR CDR3 was subjected to a first round of RT-PCR using the HTBI primer set and the Qiagen OneStep RT-PCR kit. Libraries were constructed in a second round of multiplex PCR, after which size selection and purification were performed. Sequencing of the libraries was done on an Illumina HiSeq2000 using paired-end 100 bp reads. The study's processing was this. SOAPnuke was used to process the raw data, removing reads that contained adapters or uncalled bases, had a mean Phred below 15, or lacked an exact match to the constant primer or identifier. High-quality paired reads were merged using COPE v1.2.5, and each unique nucleotide sequence was defined as a clonotype. MiTCR v1.1 was used to align the clonotypes against IMGT TRBV, TRBD and TRBJ reference segments. Analysis was restricted to V-J combinations with a frequency above 0.0001, which covered roughly 99% of repertoires. A TCS score was defined as the ratio of F50 (clonal expansion) to E x V (chaos), with BLOSUM62-based TCRdist applied between CDR3 peptides within each V-J. Welch's t-statistics and random forest reduced just over 500 V-J features to roughly 13, which were used in a naive Bayes classifier (R e1071). TCRdb passed the public sequencing reads through fastp at Q25 and MiXCR, retaining productive beta sequences. Duplicate CDR3 protein sequences are folded into a single record with the most common DNA and genes. TCRdb's processing, not the study's, gives the V and J calls here. In all, the sample holds 250,000 or so distinct CDR3 sequences, and over 12% of those were seen once. The biggest ten clones account for roughly 31% of the sample.

The hyperthyroidism patients were between 18 and 65 years old and newly diagnosed, with a disease duration of less than 2 months. Any patient with an uncontrolled infection, another autoimmune disease, pregnancy or lactation was excluded. Clinical symptoms, serum thyroxine and TRAb, thyroid ultrasound, and orbital computed tomography formed the basis for the diagnoses. Blood from progressor patients was drawn when they were first diagnosed with hyperthyroidism, before any ophthalmopathy symptoms appeared. PBMCs were isolated from more than 9 ml of fresh peripheral blood by Ficoll-Paque density gradient centrifugation. Patients classed as progressors first received a Graves' hyperthyroidism diagnosis and then went on to develop ophthalmopathy during follow-up. Total RNA was extracted using Trizol reagent, and RNA quality was assessed on an Agilent 2100 Bioanalyzer. Broader findings and caveats from the paper: In cross-validation, a model built on a 13 V-J signature told ophthalmopathy apart from stable hyperthyroidism with under 90% sensitivity and approximately 81% specificity, and in testing the same model reached 80%/75%. No statistical method was used to fix the sample size in advance, and group allocation was not hidden from the investigators. Blood samples also contained most of the expanded thyroid clonotypes (frequency above 0.001), which suggests that blood repertoires may reflect thyroid immune responses. In validation, progression to ophthalmopathy was predicted by the model with almost 71% sensitivity and 72% to 80% specificity, a median of roughly 6.4 months before onset.

Comments on this clonotype: Its antigen is currently not known. Base qualities are not recorded, but no much larger clone differs from it by a single base.

The chain was built from TRBV2 and TRBJ1-5, with the D gene uncertain. The clonotype was recovered from a woman in her forties or fifties with Graves' hyperthyroidism that later progressed to Graves' ophthalmopathy. Sequencing was done on a sample of blood. The nucleotide sequence is given as TGTGCCAGCAGTGAAGGGGTCCTTAGCAATCAGCCCCAGCATTTT. Its protein reads: CASSEGVLSNQPQHF.